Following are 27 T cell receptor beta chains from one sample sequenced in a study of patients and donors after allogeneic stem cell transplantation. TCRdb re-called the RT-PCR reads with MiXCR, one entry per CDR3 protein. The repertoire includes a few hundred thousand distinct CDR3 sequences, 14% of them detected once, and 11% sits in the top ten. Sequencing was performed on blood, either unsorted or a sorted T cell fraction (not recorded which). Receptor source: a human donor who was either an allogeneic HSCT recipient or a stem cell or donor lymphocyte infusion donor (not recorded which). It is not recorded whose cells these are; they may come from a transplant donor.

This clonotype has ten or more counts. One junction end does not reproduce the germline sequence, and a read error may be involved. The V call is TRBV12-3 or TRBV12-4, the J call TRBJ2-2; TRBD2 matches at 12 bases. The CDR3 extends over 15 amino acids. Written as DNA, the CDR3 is TGTGCCAGCAGTCTAGCGGGAGGGGGCACCGGGGAGCTGTTTTTT. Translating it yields CASSLAGGGTGELFF.

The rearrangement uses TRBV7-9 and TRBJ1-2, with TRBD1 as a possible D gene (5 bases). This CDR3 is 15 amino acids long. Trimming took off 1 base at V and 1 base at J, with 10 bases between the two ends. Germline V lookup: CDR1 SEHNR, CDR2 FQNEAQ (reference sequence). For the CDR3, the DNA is TGTGCCAGCAGCTTAGGACAGAAACTTAACTATGGCTACACCTTC. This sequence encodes CASSLGQKLNYGYTF.

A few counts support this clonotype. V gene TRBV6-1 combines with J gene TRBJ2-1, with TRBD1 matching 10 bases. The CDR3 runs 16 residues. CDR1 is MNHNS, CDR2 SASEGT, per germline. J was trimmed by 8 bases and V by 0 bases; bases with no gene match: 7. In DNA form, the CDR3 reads TGTGCCAGCAGTGAAGCGGCCGACAGGGGGCGCGATGAGCAGTTCTTC. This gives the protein CASSEAADRGRDEQFF.

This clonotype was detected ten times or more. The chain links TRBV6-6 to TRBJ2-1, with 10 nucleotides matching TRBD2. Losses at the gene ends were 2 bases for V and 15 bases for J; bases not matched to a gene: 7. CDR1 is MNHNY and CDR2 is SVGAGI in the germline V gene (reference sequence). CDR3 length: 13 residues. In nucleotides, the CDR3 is TGTGCCAGCAGTTACGAACTAGCGGGGTGGCTGTTCTTC. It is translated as CASSYELAGWLFF.

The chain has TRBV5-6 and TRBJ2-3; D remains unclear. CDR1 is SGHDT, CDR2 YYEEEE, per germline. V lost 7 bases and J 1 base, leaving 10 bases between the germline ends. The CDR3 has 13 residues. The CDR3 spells CASAVPRTDTQYF. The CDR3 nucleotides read TGTGCCAGCGCCGTACCTCGCACAGATACGCAGTATTTT.

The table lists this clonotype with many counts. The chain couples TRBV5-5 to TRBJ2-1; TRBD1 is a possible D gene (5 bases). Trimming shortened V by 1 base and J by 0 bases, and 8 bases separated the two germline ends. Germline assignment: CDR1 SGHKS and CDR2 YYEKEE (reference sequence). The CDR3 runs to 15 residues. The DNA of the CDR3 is TGTGCCAGCAGCTTGCAGGGCGTCTCCTACAATGAGCAGTTCTTC. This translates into CASSLQGVSYNEQFF.

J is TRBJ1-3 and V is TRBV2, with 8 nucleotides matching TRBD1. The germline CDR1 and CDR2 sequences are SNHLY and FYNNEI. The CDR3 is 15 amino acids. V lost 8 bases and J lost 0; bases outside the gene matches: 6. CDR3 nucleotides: TGTGCCAGCCAGACAGGGGCAAGCTCTGGAAACACCATATATTTT. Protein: CASQTGASSGNTIYF.

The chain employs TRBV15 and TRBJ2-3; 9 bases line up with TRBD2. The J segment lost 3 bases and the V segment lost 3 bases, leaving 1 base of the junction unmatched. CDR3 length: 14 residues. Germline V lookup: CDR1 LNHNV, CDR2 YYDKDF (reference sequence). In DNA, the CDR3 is TGTGCCACCAGCAGCGGACTAGCGACAGATACGCAGTATTTT. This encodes CATSSGLATDTQYF.

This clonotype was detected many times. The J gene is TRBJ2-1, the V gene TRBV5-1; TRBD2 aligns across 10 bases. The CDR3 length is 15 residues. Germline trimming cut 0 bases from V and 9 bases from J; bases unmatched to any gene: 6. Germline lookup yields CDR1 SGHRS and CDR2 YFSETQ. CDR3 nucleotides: TGCGCCAGCAGCTTGGGAGCGGGGGGGCCGTTTGAGCAGTTCTTC. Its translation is CASSLGAGGPFEQFF.

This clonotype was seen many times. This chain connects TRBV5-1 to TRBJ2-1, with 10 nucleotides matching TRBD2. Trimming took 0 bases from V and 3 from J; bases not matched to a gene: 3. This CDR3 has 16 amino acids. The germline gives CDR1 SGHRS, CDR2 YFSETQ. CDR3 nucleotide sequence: TGCGCCAGCAGCTTGGTACCTAGCGGGAGCTACAATGAGCAGTTCTTC. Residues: CASSLVPSGSYNEQFF.

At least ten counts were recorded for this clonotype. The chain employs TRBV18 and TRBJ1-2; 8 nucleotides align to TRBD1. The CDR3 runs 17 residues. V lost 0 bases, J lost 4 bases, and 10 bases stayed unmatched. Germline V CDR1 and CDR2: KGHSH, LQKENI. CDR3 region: CASSPPQGQAPFYGYTF. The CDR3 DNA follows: TGTGCCAGCTCACCACCCCAGGGACAGGCTCCCTTCTATGGCTACACCTTC.

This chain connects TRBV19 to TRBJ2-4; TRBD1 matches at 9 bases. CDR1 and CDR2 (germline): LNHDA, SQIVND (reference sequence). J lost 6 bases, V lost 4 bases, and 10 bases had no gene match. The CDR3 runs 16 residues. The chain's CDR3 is CASSTPPGQGGNIQYF. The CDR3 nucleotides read TGTGCCAGTAGTACGCCCCCGGGACAGGGTGGAAACATTCAGTACTTC.

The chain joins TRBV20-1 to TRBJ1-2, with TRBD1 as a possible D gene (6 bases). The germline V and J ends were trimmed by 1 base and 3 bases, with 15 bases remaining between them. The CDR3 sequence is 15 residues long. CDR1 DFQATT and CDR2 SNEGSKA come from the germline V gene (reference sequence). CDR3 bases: TGCAGTGCTAGAGCCAGGGGCCGAGGACACTATGGCTACACCTTC. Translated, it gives CSARARGRGHYGYTF.

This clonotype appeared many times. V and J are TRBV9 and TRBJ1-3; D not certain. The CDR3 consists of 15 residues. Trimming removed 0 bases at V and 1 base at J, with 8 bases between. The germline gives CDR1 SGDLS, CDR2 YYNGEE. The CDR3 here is CASSVGVGSGNTIYF. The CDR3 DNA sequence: TGTGCCAGCAGCGTAGGTGTCGGATCTGGAAACACCATATATTTT.

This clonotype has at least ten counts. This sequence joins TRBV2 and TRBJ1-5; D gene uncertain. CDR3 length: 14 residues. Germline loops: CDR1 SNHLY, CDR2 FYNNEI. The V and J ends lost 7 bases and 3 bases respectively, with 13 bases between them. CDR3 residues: CASNEGRINQPQHF. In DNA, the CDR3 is TGTGCCAGCAACGAGGGCAGGATCAATCAGCCCCAGCATTTT.

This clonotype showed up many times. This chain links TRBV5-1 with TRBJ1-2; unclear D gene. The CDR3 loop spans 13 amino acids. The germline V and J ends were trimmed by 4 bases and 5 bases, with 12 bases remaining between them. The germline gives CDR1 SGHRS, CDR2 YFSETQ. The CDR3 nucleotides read TGCGCCAGCAGCCCCAGCGGAACATATGGCTACACCTTC. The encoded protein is CASSPSGTYGYTF.

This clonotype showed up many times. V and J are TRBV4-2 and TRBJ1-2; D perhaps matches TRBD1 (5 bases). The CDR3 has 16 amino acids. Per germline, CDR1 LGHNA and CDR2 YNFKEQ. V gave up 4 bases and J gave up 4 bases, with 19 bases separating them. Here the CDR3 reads CASSRGPGRDLYGYTF. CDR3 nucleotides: TGTGCCAGCAGCCGTGGTCCCGGCAGGGACCTCTATGGCTACACCTTC.

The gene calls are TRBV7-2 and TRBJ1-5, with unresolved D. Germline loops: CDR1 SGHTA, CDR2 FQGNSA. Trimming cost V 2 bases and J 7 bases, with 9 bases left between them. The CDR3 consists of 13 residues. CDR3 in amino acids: CASSLTISQPQHF. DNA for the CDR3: TGTGCCAGCAGCTTAACTATTTCACAGCCCCAGCATTTT.

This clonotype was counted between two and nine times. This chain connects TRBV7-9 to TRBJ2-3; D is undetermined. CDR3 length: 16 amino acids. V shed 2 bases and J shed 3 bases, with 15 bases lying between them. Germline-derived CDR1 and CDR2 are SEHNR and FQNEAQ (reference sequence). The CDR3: CASSLLQFRSTDTQYF. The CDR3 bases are TGTGCCAGCAGCTTACTTCAATTCCGGTCGACAGATACGCAGTATTTT.

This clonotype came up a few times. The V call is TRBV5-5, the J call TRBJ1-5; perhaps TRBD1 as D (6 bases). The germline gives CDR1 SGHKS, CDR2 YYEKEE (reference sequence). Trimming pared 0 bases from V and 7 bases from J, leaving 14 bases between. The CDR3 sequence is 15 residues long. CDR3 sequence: CASSLASGGSQPQHF. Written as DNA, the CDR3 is TGTGCCAGCAGCTTGGCCTCGGGGGGCAGCCAGCCCCAGCATTTT.

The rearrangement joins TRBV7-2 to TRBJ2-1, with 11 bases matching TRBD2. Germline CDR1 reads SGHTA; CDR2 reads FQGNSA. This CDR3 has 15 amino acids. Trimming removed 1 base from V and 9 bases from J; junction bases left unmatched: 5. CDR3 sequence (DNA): TGTGCCAGCAGCTTAGGAATAGCGGGGGGGCCTGAGCAGTTCTTC. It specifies CASSLGIAGGPEQFF.

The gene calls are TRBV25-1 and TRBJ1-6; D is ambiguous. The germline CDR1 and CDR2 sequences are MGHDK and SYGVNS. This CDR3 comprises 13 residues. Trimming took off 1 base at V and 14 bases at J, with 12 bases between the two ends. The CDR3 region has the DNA TGTGCCAGCAGTGAATTAGCGGGCGAGACCCTCCACTTT. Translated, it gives CASSELAGETLHF.

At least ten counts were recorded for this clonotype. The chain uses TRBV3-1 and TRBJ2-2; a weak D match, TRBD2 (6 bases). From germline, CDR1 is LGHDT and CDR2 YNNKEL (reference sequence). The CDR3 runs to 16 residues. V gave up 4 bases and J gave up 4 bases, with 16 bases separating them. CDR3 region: CASSPGGALATGELFF. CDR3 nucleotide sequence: TGTGCCAGCAGCCCGGGCGGTGCACTAGCCACCGGGGAGCTGTTTTTT.

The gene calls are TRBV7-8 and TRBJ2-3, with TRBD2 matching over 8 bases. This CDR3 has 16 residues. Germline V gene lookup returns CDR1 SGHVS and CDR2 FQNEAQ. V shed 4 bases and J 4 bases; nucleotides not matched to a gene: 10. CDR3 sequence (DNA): TGTGCCAGCAGCTCCTGGACTAGCCAGGGGTCAGATACGCAGTATTTT. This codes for CASSSWTSQGSDTQYF.

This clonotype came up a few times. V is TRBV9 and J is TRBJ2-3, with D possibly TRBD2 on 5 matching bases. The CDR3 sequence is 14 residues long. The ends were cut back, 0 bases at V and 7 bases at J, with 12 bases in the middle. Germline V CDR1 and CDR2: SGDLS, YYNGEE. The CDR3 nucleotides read TGTGCCAGCAGCGTAGAGGGTAGCGTAAATACGCAGTATTTT. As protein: CASSVEGSVNTQYF.

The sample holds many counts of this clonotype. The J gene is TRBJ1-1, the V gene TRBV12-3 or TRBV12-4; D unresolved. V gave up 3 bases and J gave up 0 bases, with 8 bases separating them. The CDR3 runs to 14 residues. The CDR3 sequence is CASSFGNMNTEAFF. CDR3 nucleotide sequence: TGTGCCAGCAGTTTCGGAAACATGAACACTGAAGCTTTCTTT.

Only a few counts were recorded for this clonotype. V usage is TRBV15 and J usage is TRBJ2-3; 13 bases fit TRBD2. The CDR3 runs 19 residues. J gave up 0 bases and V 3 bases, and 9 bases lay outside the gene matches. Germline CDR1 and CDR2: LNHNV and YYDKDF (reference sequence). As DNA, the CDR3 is TGTGCCACCAGCAGCCGACGACTAGCGGGGGGAGCTAGCACAGATACGCAGTATTTT. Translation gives CATSSRRLAGGASTDTQYF.